Below, 16 T cell receptor beta chains from the same sample are listed, as sequenced in a study of radiotherapy plus CTLA-4 blockade in lung cancer. Assay used: immunoSEQ multiplex PCR; TCRdb lists only in-frame clones, some missing. Of approximately 60,000 clones listed, approximately 80% are singletons. The sequences come from peripheral blood, collected from a patient treated with radiotherapy plus ipilimumab. The receptor source for this set is a human donor with non-small cell lung cancer who had a complete response to radiotherapy plus ipilimumab.

The chain carries TRBV11-2 and TRBJ2-3; the match to TRBD1 covers 7 bases. Germline CDR1 is SGHAT and CDR2 is FQNNGV. The CDR3 has 16 amino acids. Trimming at V came to 3 bases and at J to 2 bases, leaving 8 bases not matched to a gene. The CDR3 here is CASSLRAQGITDTQYF. CDR3 sequence (DNA): TGTGCCAGCAGCTTGCGCGCACAGGGGATCACAGATACGCAGTATTTT.

V usage is TRBV6-5 and J usage is TRBJ2-1; 10 positions agree with TRBD1. V was clipped by 0 bases and J by 6 bases; unmatched bases: 5. CDR3 length equals 16 residues. CDR1 and CDR2 (germline): MNHEY, SVGAGI. For the CDR3, the DNA is TGTGCCAGCAGTTACTCTCCTCGGGACAGGGGCAATGAGCAGTTCTTC. Translated, it gives CASSYSPRDRGNEQFF.

The chain has TRBV4-1 and TRBJ1-1; tentative D call: TRBD1 (6 bases). There are 16 residues in the CDR3. Trimming stripped 6 bases from V and 4 bases from J, with 21 bases between. CDR1 MGHRA and CDR2 YSYEKL come from the germline V gene. The CDR3 bases are TGCGCCAGCAGTCAACCTCCGCCCCGGGGGCGCACTGAAGCTTTCTTT. Encoded protein: CASSQPPPRGRTEAFF.

The V gene is TRBV5-1, the J gene TRBJ2-1; tentatively, D is TRBD1 (6 bases). Germline assignment: CDR1 SGHRS and CDR2 YFSETQ. The CDR3 length is 16 residues. V lost 7 bases and J 0 bases, leaving 17 bases between the germline ends. This CDR3 is CASGNRASSSYNEQFF. DNA for the CDR3: TGCGCCAGCGGAAACAGGGCCTCCAGCTCCTACAATGAGCAGTTCTTC.

The J gene is TRBJ1-1, the V gene TRBV7-2, with D possibly TRBD1 on 6 matching bases. The ends were cut back, 1 base at V and 0 bases at J, with 12 bases in the middle. Germline V gene sequence: CDR1 SGHTA, CDR2 FQGNSA. This CDR3 is 16 amino acids long. Here the CDR3 DNA reads TGTGCCAGCAGCTTAGTGGTAGGACAGCTGAACACTGAAGCTTTCTTT. As protein: CASSLVVGQLNTEAFF. Looking up the rest from reference TRBV7-2 and TRBJ1-1 gives the full variable domain: GAGVSQSPSNKVTEKGKDVELRCDPISGHTALYWYRQSLGQGLEFLIYFQGNSAPDKSGLPSDRFSAERTGGSVSTLTIQRTQQEDSAVYLCASSLVVGQLNTEAFFGQGTRLTVV.

The CDR3 sequence: CASSLDSGSGTQYF. The CDR3 region has the DNA TGCGCCAGCAGCTTGGATAGCGGTAGTGGTACGCAGTATTTT. This chain links TRBV5-1 with TRBJ2-3, with D possibly TRBD2 on 6 matching bases. The CDR3 covers 14 residues. V lost 0 bases to trimming and J lost 8 bases, with 13 bases between them. The germline gives CDR1 SGHRS, CDR2 YFSETQ.

The chain carries TRBV5-1 and TRBJ2-1, with a tentative D call TRBD2 (5 bases). This CDR3 comprises 15 residues. Germline CDR1 is SGHRS and CDR2 is YFSETQ. The ends were cut back, 0 bases at V and 1 base at J, with 8 bases in the middle. The CDR3 loop is CASSLVEGSYNEQFF. CDR3 bases: TGCGCCAGCAGCTTGGTAGAGGGATCCTACAATGAGCAGTTCTTC.

The CDR3 DNA is TGCGCCAGCAGCCAACGTCAGGGGGAAAGCTCCTACGAGCAGTACTTC. Protein: CASSQRQGESSYEQYF. The chain employs TRBV4-1 and TRBJ2-7; 7 bases align to TRBD1. Trimming removed 2 bases from V and 0 bases from J; junction bases left unmatched: 7. CDR1 is MGHRA and CDR2 is YSYEKL in the germline V gene. The CDR3 spans 16 residues.

This chain joins TRBV7-2 and TRBJ1-2; D call uncertain. Germline V gene data show CDR1 as SGHTA and CDR2 as FQGNSA. The CDR3 covers 15 residues. V was clipped by 0 bases and J by 0 bases, with 8 bases between them. DNA of the CDR3: TGTGCCAGCAGCTTAGCGCCAGTGACTAACTATGGCTACACCTTC. Translating gives CASSLAPVTNYGYTF.

V gene TRBV5-4 combines with J gene TRBJ2-1; 7 positions match TRBD1. The junction had 8 bases not matched to a gene; V was cut back by 2 bases and J by 6 bases. The germline V gene encodes CDR1 SGHNT and CDR2 YYREEE (reference sequence). The CDR3 runs 15 residues. The DNA of the CDR3 is TGTGCCAGCAGCTTTGGACAGGAATTTGGCAATGAGCAGTTCTTC. As protein: CASSFGQEFGNEQFF.

V is TRBV6-5 and J is TRBJ1-4, with D unresolved. Germline lookup yields CDR1 MNHEY and CDR2 SVGAGI. With 2 bases removed from V and 7 bases from J, the gap between germline ends came to 14 bases. The CDR3 is 15 residues long. The CDR3 sequence is CASSYLYEGSEKLFF. CDR3 sequence (DNA): TGTGCCAGCAGTTACCTATACGAAGGGAGTGAAAAACTGTTTTTT.

In nucleotides, the CDR3 is TGTGCCTGGATCGGTCAATATGGCTACACCTTC. It encodes CAWIGQYGYTF. The rearrangement links TRBV30 to TRBJ1-2; D unresolved. The V end lost 4 bases, the J end lost 5 bases, and 8 bases lay between the germline ends. The CDR3 loop spans 11 amino acids. The germline V gene encodes CDR1 GTSNPN and CDR2 SVGIG (reference sequence).

A word on this clone: The junction departs from germline at one end; a sequencing error may be responsible. This chain connects TRBV4-3 to TRBJ2-7; 8 bases line up with TRBD1. The CDR3 is made up of 16 amino acids. The germline V gene has CDR1 LGHNA and CDR2 YSLEER. The CDR3 sequence: CASSQDPQGAVDEQYF. The CDR3, as DNA: TGCGCCAGTAGCCAAGATCCCCAGGGGGCCGTAGACGAGCAGTACTTC.

About this clone itself: The junction shows a germline mismatch at one end, possibly a read error. The gene calls are TRBV5-1 and TRBJ1-1; 7 positions match TRBD1. CDR3 length: 14 residues. Germline V gene sequence: CDR1 SGHRS, CDR2 YFSETQ. This CDR3 reads CASNLVAGGTEAFF. In DNA, the CDR3 is TGCGCCAGCAACTTGGTGGCAGGGGGCACTGAAGCTTTCTTT. The whole variable domain, remainder taken from reference TRBV5-1 and TRBJ1-1, is KAGVTQTPRYLIKTRGQQVTLSCSPISGHRSVSWYQQTPGQGLQFLFEYFSETQRNKGNFPGRFSGRQFSNSRSEMNVSTLELGDSALYLCASNLVAGGTEAFFGQGTRLTVV.

This chain joins TRBV30 and TRBJ1-2; the D is unclear. Germline V CDR1 and CDR2: GTSNPN, SVGIG (reference sequence). Trimming removed 0 bases from V and 8 bases from J, with 13 bases in between. This CDR3 region has 13 residues. The CDR3 nucleotides read TGTGCCTGGAGTGTACCTGCAGCATGGGGCTACACCTTC. Protein product: CAWSVPAAWGYTF.

V gene TRBV5-6 combines with J gene TRBJ2-3; TRBD2 agrees at 9 bases. V trimming: 2 bases; J trimming: 2 bases; junction bases outside the gene matches: 6. This CDR3 region has 16 residues. Per the germline V gene, CDR1 is SGHDT and CDR2 is YYEEEE. CDR3 nucleotides: TGTGCCAGCAGCTTCGCGGCGGGGGGGTACACAGATACGCAGTATTTT. Protein product: CASSFAAGGYTDTQYF. The full variable domain, completed using reference TRBV5-6 and TRBJ2-3, is DAGVTQSPTHLIKTRGQQVTLRCSPKSGHDTVSWYQQALGQGPQFIFQYYEEEERQRGNFPDRFSGHQFPNYSSELNVNALLLGDSALYLCASSFAAGGYTDTQYFGPGTRLTVL.